These T cell receptor beta chains were read from a single sample in a study of blood T cells in healthy people across ages. TCRdb processed the 5' RACE reads anew with MiXCR; each CDR3 protein has one entry. The repertoire includes more than 500,000 distinct CDR3 sequences, roughly 28% of them detected once, and under 20% sits in the top ten. Sequencing used blood. The origin of the receptors is a woman aged 70 to 79 in good health. Each CDR3 is given with its conserved first and last residue. The D gene is left open where the match is weak. Not every row has a clone size; where given, it reads once, few, many or a size class.

len	v_gene	d_gene	j_gene	abundance	CDR3aa	CDR3nt
14	TRBV7-2	TRBD2	TRBJ2-7	NA	CASSSMGLAGDLCF	TGTGCCAGCAGCTCAATGGGGCTAGCGGGGGACCTGTGCTTC
17	TRBV6-1	NA	TRBJ1-3	NA	CASSTPPGVSRGNTIYF	TGTGCCAGCAGTACGCCGCCCGGGGTGTCTAGGGGAAACACCATATATTTT
16	TRBV4-2	TRBD2	TRBJ2-5	few	CASSEGTSGSQETQYF	TGTGCCAGCAGCGAAGGGACTAGCGGGTCCCAAGAGACCCAGTACTTC
11	TRBV5-5	NA	TRBJ1-1	few	CASSLEGYAFF	TGTGCCAGCAGCTTGGAAGGGTACGCTTTCTTT
16	TRBV15	NA	TRBJ2-3	NA	CATSRDGAGPTDTQYF	TGTGCCACCAGCAGAGATGGGGCGGGGCCCACAGATACGCAGTATTTT
14	TRBV11-3	NA	TRBJ1-2	NA	CASSLPLGEYGYTF	TGTGCCAGCAGCCTACCCTTAGGGGAATACGGCTACACCTTC
14	TRBV7-2	NA	TRBJ2-5	NA	CASSFLRFQETQYF	TGTGCCAGCAGCTTCTTGCGGTTCCAAGAGACCCAGTACTTC
16	TRBV19	TRBD1	TRBJ2-7	few	CASSDPGQGFPYEQYF	TGTGCCAGTAGTGATCCGGGACAGGGGTTCCCCTACGAGCAGTACTTC
14	TRBV5-1	NA	TRBJ1-1	NA	CASSLAQSKPEAFF	TGCGCCAGCAGCTTGGCACAAAGTAAGCCAGAAGCTTTCTTT
14	TRBV20-1	NA	TRBJ2-6	NA	CSARDQSGANVLTF	TGCAGTGCTAGAGACCAGTCTGGGGCCAACGTCCTGACTTTC
15	TRBV5-5	NA	TRBJ1-1	few	CASSLAPGGSTEAFF	TGTGCCAGCAGCTTGGCCCCCGGGGGGAGCACTGAAGCTTTCTTT
14	TRBV27	TRBD1	TRBJ1-2	NA	CASSPTTGEDDYTF	TGTGCCAGCAGTCCGACGACAGGGGAGGATGACTACACCTTC
12	TRBV29-1	TRBD1	TRBJ1-2	NA	CSVEGTGQGYTF	TGCAGCGTTGAAGGGACAGGGCAAGGCTACACCTTC
11	TRBV7-9	NA	TRBJ1-1	few	CASSPQTEAFF	TGTGCCAGCAGCCCGCAAACAGAAGCTTTCTTT
15	TRBV20-1	NA	TRBJ2-7	NA	CSVGGIRDLPYEQYF	TGCAGCGTTGGTGGAATCCGGGATCTCCCTTACGAGCAGTACTTC
14	TRBV20-1	TRBD1	TRBJ1-4	NA	CSAPTGTANEKLFF	TGCAGTGCCCCCACCGGGACAGCTAATGAAAAACTGTTTTTT
14	TRBV5-1	TRBD1	TRBJ2-7	many	CASSLQWTGNEQYF	TGCGCCAGCAGCTTACAATGGACAGGGAACGAGCAGTACTTC
16	TRBV6-4	NA	TRBJ2-1	few	CASSIPRGPTYNEQFF	TGTGCCAGCAGTATCCCCAGGGGCCCAACCTACAATGAGCAGTTCTTC
13	TRBV6-2/TRBV6-3	TRBD2	TRBJ2-1	NA	CASGLAALYEQFF	TGTGCCAGCGGGCTAGCGGCCTTGTATGAGCAGTTCTTC
15	TRBV7-8	NA	TRBJ1-1	few	CASSSPQVRNTEAFF	TGTGCCAGCAGCTCGCCCCAAGTGAGAAACACTGAAGCTTTCTTT
15	TRBV5-1	NA	TRBJ1-4	NA	CASSFGQGYNEKLFF	TGCGCCAGCAGCTTCGGCCAGGGCTATAATGAAAAACTGTTTTTT
12	TRBV20-1	TRBD2	TRBJ2-1	NA	CSAIPGGGEQFF	TGCAGTGCGATCCCGGGGGGAGGTGAGCAGTTCTTC
16	TRBV9	TRBD1	TRBJ2-2	NA	CASSGMTGGTAGELFF	TGTGCCAGCAGCGGAATGACAGGGGGAACGGCCGGGGAGCTGTTTTTT
14	TRBV20-1	NA	TRBJ1-2	NA	CSARVPGRNYRYTF	TGCAGTGCTAGAGTTCCGGGCCGCAACTATCGCTACACCTTC
14	TRBV20-1	NA	TRBJ1-5	NA	CSARRTVSNQPQHF	TGCAGTGCTCGCAGGACAGTTAGCAATCAGCCCCAGCATTTT
14	TRBV2	NA	TRBJ1-3	NA	CASSGSISGNTIYF	TGTGCCAGCAGTGGGTCGATCTCTGGAAACACCATATATTTT
13	TRBV20-1	NA	TRBJ1-4	NA	CSARRVRGEKLFF	TGCAGTGCTCGTAGGGTTAGGGGTGAAAAACTGTTTTTT
16	TRBV7-2	NA	TRBJ2-1	NA	CASSLVWERSYNEQFF	TGTGCCAGCAGCTTAGTGTGGGAGCGGTCCTACAATGAGCAGTTCTTC
16	TRBV7-2	NA	TRBJ2-4	few	CASSLEWSGRLNIQYF	TGTGCCAGCAGCTTAGAATGGTCAGGGAGGTTGAACATTCAGTACTTC
15	TRBV12-3/TRBV12-4	TRBD1	TRBJ1-2	few	CASTLLGGQGNGYTF	TGTGCCAGCACCTTATTAGGAGGACAGGGAAATGGCTACACCTTC
14	TRBV29-1	TRBD1	TRBJ2-1	NA	CSVRTDRALFEQFF	TGCAGCGTTAGAACGGACAGGGCCCTATTCGAGCAGTTCTTC
16	TRBV29-1	TRBD1	TRBJ2-3	NA	CSVEVRTGDLTDTQYF	TGCAGCGTTGAAGTACGGACAGGGGATTTGACAGATACGCAGTATTTT
14	TRBV5-5	NA	TRBJ1-2	NA	CASSFDGTGYGYTF	TGTGCCAGCAGCTTTGACGGCACAGGATATGGCTACACCTTC